The 16 T cell receptor beta chains listed next were all sequenced from one sample in a study of shared clonotypes between healthy human individuals (dated by TCRdb to about 2020). The library was generated by the immunoSEQ multiplex PCR assay. In TCRdb, the immuneACCESS table is reduced to in-frame sequences with V and J assigned. These tables do not hold every clone; where another copy was compared, an unresolved V gene accounts for under half, and the others remain unexplained. The table for this sample lists about half a million clones; more than 75% of them were counted only once. The ten largest clonotypes hold 13% of the sample. The specimen was PBMCs. These receptors were obtained from a woman in her thirties or forties in good health. Some clones in this sample may be carry-over from other donors' samples.

J is TRBJ2-6 and V is TRBV30, with D perhaps TRBD1 (5 bases). CDR1 and CDR2 (germline): GTSNPN, SVGIG (reference sequence). V dropped 4 bases and J dropped 3 bases, with 10 bases sitting between them. There are 14 residues in the CDR3. CDR3 sequence reads: CAWNAGFGANVLTF. CDR3 nucleotide sequence: TGTGCCTGGAACGCAGGGTTTGGGGCCAACGTCCTGACTTTC.

The chain has TRBV28 and TRBJ1-1; D gene ambiguous. This CDR3 has 12 amino acids. Germline V gene data show CDR1 as MDHEN and CDR2 as SYDVKM. With 8 bases removed from V and 0 bases from J, the gap between germline ends came to 7 bases. CDR3 DNA: TGTGCCAGCGAACAATTGAACACTGAAGCTTTCTTT. As protein: CASEQLNTEAFF.

This clone was counted between two and nine times. This sequence joins TRBV5-1 and TRBJ1-2; tentatively, D is TRBD1 (6 bases). The germline CDR1 and CDR2 sequences are SGHRS and YFSETQ. This CDR3 region has 13 residues. The V gene lost 0 bases and the J gene lost 3 bases, with 6 bases spanning the gap. CDR3 nucleotides: TGCGCCAGCAGCTTGGGACAGGACTATGGCTACACCTTC. Translating gives CASSLGQDYGYTF.

As regards this clone: A much larger clone lies one base from this, so it may be a read error. Other DNA sequences within the sample encode an identical CDR3. This rearrangement joins TRBV4-1 to TRBJ1-1, with D uncertain. The CDR3 has 15 amino acids. Per germline, CDR1 MGHRA and CDR2 YSYEKL. DNA of the CDR3: TGCGCCAGCAGCCCCCCGGGGAGGGCGAACACTGAAGCTTTCTTC. This sequence encodes CASSPPGRANTEAFF.

The chain recombines TRBV27 with TRBJ2-2; D possibly uses TRBD1 or TRBD2 (5 bases each). Germline CDR1 is MNHEY and CDR2 is SMNVEV (reference sequence). This CDR3 has 15 amino acids. Trimming left V 6 bases short and J 2 bases short, with 13 bases between. CDR3 sequence (DNA): TGTGCCAGCAGACCGGGACGGGGAAACACCGGGGAGCTGTTTTTT. Translation gives CASRPGRGNTGELFF.

On this clone itself: The same CDR3 arises from other DNA sequences in this sample as well. J is TRBJ1-1 and V is TRBV27; D possibly corresponds to TRBD1 (5 bases). Germline V gives CDR1 MNHEY, CDR2 SMNVEV (reference sequence). V lost 6 bases and J 3 bases, leaving 14 bases between the germline ends. CDR3 size: 14 residues. CDR3: CASRGGGAYTEAFF. In nucleotides, the CDR3 is TGTGCCAGCAGGGGCGGGGGAGCGTACACTGAAGCTTTCTTT.

The rearrangement joins TRBV28 to TRBJ1-4; D might be TRBD1 (5 bases). This CDR3 has 16 amino acids. The ends were cut back, 3 bases at V and 3 bases at J, with 14 bases in the middle. Looked up from germline, CDR1 is MDHEN and CDR2 is SYDVKM. CDR3 bases: TGTGCCAGCAGTTTGGAACACGGGACCCCTAATGAAAAACTGTTTTTT. This translates into CASSLEHGTPNEKLFF. The full variable domain, completed using reference TRBV28 and TRBJ1-4, is DVKVTQSSRYLVKRTGEKVFLECVQDMDHENMFWYRQDPGLGLRLIYFSYDVKMKEKGDIPEGYSVSREKKERFSLILESASTNQTSMYLCASSLEHGTPNEKLFFGSGTQLSVL.

This chain links TRBV7-2 with TRBJ2-7, with TRBD2 matching over 10 bases. The CDR3 sequence is 16 residues long. V shed 2 bases, J shed 3 bases, and the junction held 7 bases outside the gene matches. Germline loops: CDR1 SGHTA, CDR2 FQGNSA. CDR3 DNA: TGTGCCAGCAGCTTACTAGCGGGAGATGGTGGCTACGAGCAGTACTTC. It encodes CASSLLAGDGGYEQYF.

Only a few counts were recorded for this clone. The chain recombines TRBV7-9 with TRBJ2-2; D is ambiguous. The ends were cut back, 1 base at V and 10 bases at J, with 10 bases in the middle. Germline CDR1 is SEHNR and CDR2 is FQNEAQ (reference sequence). The CDR3 covers 13 residues. The CDR3 nucleotides are TGTGCCAGCAGCTTAGGGTTAGACGCGGAGCTGTTTTTT. Protein: CASSLGLDAELFF. Variable domain in full (rest from reference TRBV7-9 and TRBJ2-2): DTGVSQNPRHKITKRGQNVTFRCDPISEHNRLYWYRQTLGQGPEFLTYFQNEAQLEKSRLLSDRFSAERPKGSFSTLEIQRTEQGDSAMYLCASSLGLDAELFFGEGSRLTVL.

The chain combines TRBV5-4 with TRBJ1-1; D is uncertain. Germline values: CDR1 SGHNT, CDR2 YYREEE (reference sequence). V was cut by 0 bases and J by 1 base, with 7 bases left in between. The CDR3 runs to 14 residues. CDR3: CASSLAGQNTEAFF. Written as DNA, the CDR3 is TGTGCCAGCAGCTTGGCCGGGCAGAACACTGAAGCTTTCTTT. Full variable domain (missing parts from reference TRBV5-4 and TRBJ1-1): ETGVTQSPTHLIKTRGQQVTLRCSSQSGHNTVSWYQQALGQGPQFIFQYYREEENGRGNFPPRFSGLQFPNYSSELNVNALELDDSALYLCASSLAGQNTEAFFGQGTRLTVV.

This clone was observed many times. The V and J genes are TRBV14 and TRBJ2-7; TRBD1 or TRBD2 may be the D gene (5 bases each). The CDR3 loop spans 17 amino acids. CDR1 and CDR2 (germline): SGHDN, FVKESK. Between the trimmed V and J ends, which lost 0 bases and 7 bases, there was a span of 22 bases. The CDR3 region is CASSQEVSPGYEGEQYF. DNA for the CDR3: TGTGCCAGCAGCCAAGAGGTTTCCCCAGGGTACGAGGGAGAGCAGTACTTC.

The genes are TRBV7-9 and TRBJ1-1; D unresolved. The CDR3 sequence is 13 residues long. Trimming removed 5 bases at V and 0 bases at J, with 7 bases between. Germline V gives CDR1 SEHNR, CDR2 FQNEAQ (reference sequence). The CDR3 is CASSRSVNTEAFF. In DNA form, the CDR3 reads TGTGCCAGCAGCCGATCGGTGAACACTGAAGCTTTCTTT. The variable domain in full, completed from reference TRBV7-9 and TRBJ1-1, reads DTGVSQNPRHKITKRGQNVTFRCDPISEHNRLYWYRQTLGQGPEFLTYFQNEAQLEKSRLLSDRFSAERPKGSFSTLEIQRTEQGDSAMYLCASSRSVNTEAFFGQGTRLTVV.

The chain is built from TRBV4-1 and TRBJ2-7; D is uncertain. CDR1 is MGHRA, CDR2 YSYEKL, per germline. The CDR3 runs to 14 residues. The ends were cut back, 4 bases at V and 0 bases at J, with 10 bases in the middle. The CDR3 DNA reads as TGCGCCAGCAGCCCCTTTCCCCCCTCCTACGAGCAGTACTTC. Translated: CASSPFPPSYEQYF.

The chain has TRBV4-1 and TRBJ2-1; 7 nucleotides line up with TRBD2. Germline V gene lookup returns CDR1 MGHRA and CDR2 YSYEKL. The CDR3 runs 16 residues. J was trimmed by 7 bases and V by 2 bases; bases with no gene match: 11. Here the CDR3 DNA reads TGCGCCAGCAGCCAACCCCTGGCTAGCGGAAATAATGAGCAGTTCTTC. As protein: CASSQPLASGNNEQFF.

This clone appeared a few times. This chain connects TRBV4-2 to TRBJ2-1; TRBD2 matches at 9 bases. The V and J ends lost 4 bases and 2 bases, in that order; junction bases with no gene match: 9. The germline V gene has CDR1 LGHNA and CDR2 YNFKEQ. This CDR3 has 17 residues. In DNA form, the CDR3 reads TGTGCCAGCAGCCGGGCTGTGCGGGAGGGGACCTACAATGAGCAGTTCTTC. It codes for CASSRAVREGTYNEQFF.

This rearrangement joins TRBV28 to TRBJ1-5, with 11 bases lining up with TRBD1. This CDR3 region has 16 residues. The germline V gene encodes CDR1 MDHEN and CDR2 SYDVKM. Losses at the gene ends were 3 bases for V and 6 bases for J; bases not matched to a gene: 7. The CDR3 loop reads CASSFRDRGLSQPQHF. CDR3 sequence (DNA): TGTGCCAGCAGTTTTAGGGACAGGGGGTTGAGTCAGCCCCAGCATTTT. Together with reference TRBV28 and TRBJ1-5, the CDR3 gives the full variable domain: DVKVTQSSRYLVKRTGEKVFLECVQDMDHENMFWYRQDPGLGLRLIYFSYDVKMKEKGDIPEGYSVSREKKERFSLILESASTNQTSMYLCASSFRDRGLSQPQHFGDGTRLSIL.